This record covers a single TCR beta chain. As yet, its antigen is unknown. The assay was immunoSEQ multiplex PCR, and TCRdb's table has in-frame clones only and misses some. The sample includes under 400,000 clones, more than 85% of them seen just once. This sample was taken from a study of brain T cells in children with intractable seizures. V was clipped by 3 bases and J by 0 bases; unmatched bases: 21. Germline values: CDR1 DFQATT, CDR2 SNEGSKA (reference sequence). This CDR3 contains 21 residues. Overall study results and limits: Clones missing pre-surgery may reflect undersampling of that blood sample.

Specified time point: blood from clinic visit 5 months post-surgery; TSC patient then seizure free. Only cases whose brain tissue showed the highest T cell transcript signatures were sequenced. This TCR derives from a boy under three years old with tuberous sclerosis and intractable seizures. The chain employs TRBV20-1 and TRBJ2-3; 10 nucleotides agree with TRBD2. Here the sequenced sample was peripheral blood, taken around 5 months after surgery. CDR3 coding DNA: TGCAGTGCTAGTCGTCTAGCGGGAGTGAATGTGTTTGTGTTAAGCACAGATACGCAGTATTTT. Translated: CSASRLAGVNVFVLSTDTQYF.